The 7 T cell receptor beta chains reported below all come from one sample, sequenced in a study of control samples from healthy donors and cancer patients. Produced via immunoSEQ multiplex PCR; TCRdb's table is partial and in-frame only. The table includes about 130,000 clones, roughly 88% detected once. Sequencing input: blood. Every receptor here comes from a man in his fifties or sixties in good health.

The rearrangement joins TRBV3-1 (or the pseudogene TRBV3-2) to TRBJ1-5; TRBD1 matches at 9 bases. The CDR3 is 15 amino acids. CDR1 LGHDT and CDR2 YNNKEL come from the germline V gene (reference sequence). Unmatched junction bases numbered 5, after V lost 0 bases and J lost 8 bases. CDR3 loop: CASSQEQGAGKPQHF. In nucleotides, the CDR3 is TGTGCCAGCAGCCAAGAACAGGGGGCCGGCAAGCCCCAGCATTTT.

This chain joins TRBV30 and TRBJ1-2; maybe TRBD1 (5 bases). This CDR3 comprises 13 residues. Trimming took off 4 bases at V and 0 bases at J, with 9 bases between the two ends. Germline V gene sequence: CDR1 GTSNPN, CDR2 SVGIG (reference sequence). The CDR3 sequence is CAWKGSSNYGYTF. The CDR3 DNA sequence: TGTGCCTGGAAGGGGTCTTCTAACTATGGCTACACCTTC. Based on the CDR3 plus reference TRBV30 and TRBJ1-2, the full variable domain is SQTIHQWPATLVQPVGSPLSLECTVEGTSNPNLYWYRQAAGRGLQLLFYSVGIGQISSEVPQNLSASRPQDRQFILSSKKLLLSDSGFYLCAWKGSSNYGYTFGSGTRLTVV.

The chain combines TRBV5-1 with TRBJ2-7; D is unresolved. From germline, CDR1 is SGHRS and CDR2 YFSETQ. The CDR3 sequence is 15 residues long. V shed 0 bases and J shed 0 bases, with 10 bases lying between them. In nucleotides, the CDR3 is TGCGCCAGCAGCTTGGGCACCACTGACTCCTACGAGCAGTACTTC. Amino acids: CASSLGTTDSYEQYF.

Remarks on this clone: The same CDR3 also results from other DNA sequences found in this sample. This rearrangement joins TRBV2 to TRBJ1-5; D unclear. This CDR3 comprises 13 residues. V was pared by 7 bases and J by 2 bases, with 9 bases between. The germline V gene encodes CDR1 SNHLY and CDR2 FYNNEI. The CDR3 region is CASTGTGNQPQHF. CDR3 bases: TGTGCCAGCACCGGAACGGGCAATCAGCCCCAGCATTTT.

This rearrangement joins TRBV12-5 to TRBJ1-1; possibly TRBD1 for D (5 bases). CDR1 and CDR2 from the germline V gene are LGHNT and FRNRAP. The CDR3 consists of 12 residues. The ends were cut back, 1 base at V and 5 bases at J, with 5 bases in the middle. The CDR3 region has the DNA TGTGCTAGTGGTTTGGGACAGACTGAAGCTTTCTTT. Translation gives CASGLGQTEAFF.

The CDR3 nucleotides are TGCGCCAGCAGCTGGAATCAGCCCCAGCATTTT. Translation: CASSWNQPQHF. The genes are TRBV5-1 and TRBJ1-5; D is undetermined. V was shortened by 3 bases and J by 4 bases, with 2 bases between the two germline ends. The CDR3 consists of 11 residues. Per the germline V gene, CDR1 is SGHRS and CDR2 is YFSETQ.

The CDR3 DNA reads TGTGCCAGCAGCCAAGAGGAAAAAGTTTTGGGCCAAGAGACCCAGTACTTC. It specifies CASSQEEKVLGQETQYF. J is TRBJ2-5 and V is TRBV4-2; no clear D gene. Trimming pared 0 bases from V and 1 base from J, leaving 15 bases between. Germline V CDR1 and CDR2: LGHNA, YNFKEQ. This CDR3 has 17 residues.